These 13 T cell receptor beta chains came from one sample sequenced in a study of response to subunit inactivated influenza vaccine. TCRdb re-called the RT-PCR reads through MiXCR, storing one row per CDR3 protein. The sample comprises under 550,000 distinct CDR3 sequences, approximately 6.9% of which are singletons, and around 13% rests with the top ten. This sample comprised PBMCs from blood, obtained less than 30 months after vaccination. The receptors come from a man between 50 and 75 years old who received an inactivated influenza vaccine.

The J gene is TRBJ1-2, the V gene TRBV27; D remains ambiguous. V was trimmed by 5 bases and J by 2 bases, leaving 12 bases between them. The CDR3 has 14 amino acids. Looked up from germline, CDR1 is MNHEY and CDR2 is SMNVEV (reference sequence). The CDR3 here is CASSQVPANYGYTF. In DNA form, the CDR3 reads TGTGCCAGCAGTCAAGTGCCAGCAAACTATGGCTACACCTTC.

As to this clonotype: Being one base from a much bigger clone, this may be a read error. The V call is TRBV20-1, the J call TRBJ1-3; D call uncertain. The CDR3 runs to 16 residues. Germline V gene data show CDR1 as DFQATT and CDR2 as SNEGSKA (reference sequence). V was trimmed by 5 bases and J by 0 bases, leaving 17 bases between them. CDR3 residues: CSAAAAGLDSGNTIYF. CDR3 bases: TGCAGTGCTGCGGCGGCGGGATTAGACTCTGGAAACACCATATATTTT.

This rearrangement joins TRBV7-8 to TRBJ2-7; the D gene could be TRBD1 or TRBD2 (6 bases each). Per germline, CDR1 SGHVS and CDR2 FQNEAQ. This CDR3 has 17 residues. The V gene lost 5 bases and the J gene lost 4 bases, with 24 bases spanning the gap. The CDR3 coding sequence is TGTGCCAGCAGCCCCCGGGGGCAGTTCTCTTTACAATACGAGCAGTACTTC. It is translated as CASSPRGQFSLQYEQYF.

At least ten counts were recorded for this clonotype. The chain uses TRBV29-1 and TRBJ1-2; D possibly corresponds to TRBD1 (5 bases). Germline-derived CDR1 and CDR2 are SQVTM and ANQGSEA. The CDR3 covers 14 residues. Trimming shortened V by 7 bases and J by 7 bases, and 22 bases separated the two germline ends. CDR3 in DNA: TGCAGCGCCGGTGGGACCTCCGCGGCGGGTGGCTACACCTTC. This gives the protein CSAGGTSAAGGYTF.

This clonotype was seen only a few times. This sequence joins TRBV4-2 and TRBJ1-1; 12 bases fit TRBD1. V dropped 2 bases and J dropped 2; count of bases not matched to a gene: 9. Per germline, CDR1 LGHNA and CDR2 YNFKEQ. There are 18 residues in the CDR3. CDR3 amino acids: CASSQTGGTGGVNTEAFF. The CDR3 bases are TGTGCCAGCAGCCAAACGGGGGGGACAGGGGGCGTAAACACTGAAGCTTTCTTT.

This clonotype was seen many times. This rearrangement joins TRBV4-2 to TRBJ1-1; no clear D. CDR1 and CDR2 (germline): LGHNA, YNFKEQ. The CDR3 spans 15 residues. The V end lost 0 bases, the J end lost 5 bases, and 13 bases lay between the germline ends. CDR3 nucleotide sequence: TGTGCCAGCAGCCAAGATATAGGGTTTGGGACTGAAGCTTTCTTT. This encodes CASSQDIGFGTEAFF.

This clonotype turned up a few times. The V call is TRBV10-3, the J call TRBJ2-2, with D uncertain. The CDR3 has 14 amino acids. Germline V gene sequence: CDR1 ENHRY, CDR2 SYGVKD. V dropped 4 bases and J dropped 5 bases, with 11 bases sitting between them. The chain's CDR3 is CAISASGGTGELFF. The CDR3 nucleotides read TGTGCCATCAGTGCGTCCGGCGGTACCGGGGAGCTGTTTTTT.

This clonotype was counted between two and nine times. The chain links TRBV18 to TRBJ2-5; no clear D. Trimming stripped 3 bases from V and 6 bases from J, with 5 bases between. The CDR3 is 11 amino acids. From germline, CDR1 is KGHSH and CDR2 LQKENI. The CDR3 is CASSPRQTQYF. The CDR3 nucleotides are TGTGCCAGCTCACCCCGCCAGACCCAGTACTTC.

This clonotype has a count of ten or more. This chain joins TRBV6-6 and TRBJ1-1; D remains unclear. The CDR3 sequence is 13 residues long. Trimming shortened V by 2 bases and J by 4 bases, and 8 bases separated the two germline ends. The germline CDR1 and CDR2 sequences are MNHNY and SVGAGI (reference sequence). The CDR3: CASSYPRVTEAFF. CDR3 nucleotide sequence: TGTGCCAGCAGTTACCCTCGTGTCACTGAAGCTTTCTTT.

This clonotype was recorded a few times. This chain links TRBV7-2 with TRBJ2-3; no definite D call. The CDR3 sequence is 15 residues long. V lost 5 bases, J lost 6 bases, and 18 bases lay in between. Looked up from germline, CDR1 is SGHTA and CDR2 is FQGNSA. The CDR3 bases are TGTGCCAGCAGCCCTCGTCGCAGCCTGGGGGATACGCAGTATTTT. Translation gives CASSPRRSLGDTQYF.

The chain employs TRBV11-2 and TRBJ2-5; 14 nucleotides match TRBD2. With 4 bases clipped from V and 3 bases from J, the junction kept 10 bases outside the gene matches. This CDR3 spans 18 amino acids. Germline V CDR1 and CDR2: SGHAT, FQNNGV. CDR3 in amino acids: CASSSFKGTSGSKETQYF. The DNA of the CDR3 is TGTGCCAGCAGCTCTTTTAAGGGGACTAGCGGGAGTAAAGAGACCCAGTACTTC.

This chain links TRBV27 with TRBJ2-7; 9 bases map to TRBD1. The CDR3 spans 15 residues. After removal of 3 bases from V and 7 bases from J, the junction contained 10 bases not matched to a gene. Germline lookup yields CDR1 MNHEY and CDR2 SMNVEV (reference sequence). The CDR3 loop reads CASSFSEQGAWEQYF. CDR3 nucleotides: TGTGCCAGCAGTTTTAGTGAACAGGGGGCGTGGGAGCAGTACTTC.

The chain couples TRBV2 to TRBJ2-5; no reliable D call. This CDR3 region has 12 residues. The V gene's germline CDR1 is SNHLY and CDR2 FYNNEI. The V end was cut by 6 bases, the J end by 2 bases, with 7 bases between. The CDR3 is CASRPGQETQYF. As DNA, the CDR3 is TGTGCCAGCAGACCCGGGCAAGAGACCCAGTACTTC.